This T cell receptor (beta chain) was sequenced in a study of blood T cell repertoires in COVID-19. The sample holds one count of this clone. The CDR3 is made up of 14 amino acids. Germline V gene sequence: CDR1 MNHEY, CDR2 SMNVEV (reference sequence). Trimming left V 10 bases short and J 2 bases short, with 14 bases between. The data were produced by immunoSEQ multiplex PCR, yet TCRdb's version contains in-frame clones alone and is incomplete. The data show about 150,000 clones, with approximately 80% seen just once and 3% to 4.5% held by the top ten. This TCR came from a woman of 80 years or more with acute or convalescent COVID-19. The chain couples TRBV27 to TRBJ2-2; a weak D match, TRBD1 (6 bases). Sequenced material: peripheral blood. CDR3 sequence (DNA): TGTGCCACCCGCCGGGACACAAACACCGGGGAGCTGTTTTTT. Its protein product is CATRRDTNTGELFF.